Listed below are T cell receptor beta chains from one sample, sequenced in a study of OX40 agonist ivuxolimab in advanced cancers. The repertoire was sequenced with immunoSEQ multiplex PCR; TCRdb's copy has only in-frame clones and lacks some. The sample consists of about 22,000 clones, over 75% of them appearing once. The sequences come from CD4+ or CD8+ T cells sorted from blood, collected in a trial of the OX40 agonist ivuxolimab. The receptors originated from an adult with an advanced solid tumor such as melanoma, head and neck, liver or kidney cancer. Both conserved end residues are part of each CDR3. The order of the fields is V gene, J gene, CDR3 protein.

v_call: TRBV11-2; j_call: TRBJ2-7; cdr3_aa: CASSQAPYEQYF
v_call: TRBV11-3; j_call: TRBJ2-2; cdr3_aa: CASSLRYPSGSNTGELFF
v_call: TRBV4-1; j_call: TRBJ2-1; cdr3_aa: CASSHNPGTGRYNEQFF
v_call: TRBV7-9; j_call: TRBJ2-1; cdr3_aa: CASSLTGSYADEQFF
v_call: TRBV13; j_call: TRBJ2-1; cdr3_aa: CASSLPTSGTNEQFF
v_call: TRBV29-1; j_call: TRBJ2-3; cdr3_aa: CSVGLAGPTDTQYF
v_call: TRBV7-2; j_call: TRBJ2-7; cdr3_aa: CASSQDVQGPYEQYF
v_call: TRBV11-2; j_call: TRBJ1-1; cdr3_aa: CASSNRDTEAFF
v_call: TRBV19; j_call: TRBJ2-7; cdr3_aa: CASSNYLAGNTYEQYF
v_call: TRBV9; j_call: TRBJ1-1; cdr3_aa: CASSVGSGGGTEAFF
v_call: TRBV12-5; j_call: TRBJ1-1; cdr3_aa: CASGLVPGLDTEAFF
v_call: TRBV7-9; j_call: TRBJ1-1; cdr3_aa: CASSLNLAIETNTEAFF
v_call: TRBV10-2; j_call: TRBJ1-1; cdr3_aa: CASSGGHVLNTEAFF
v_call: TRBV30; j_call: TRBJ2-1; cdr3_aa: CAWSWTLYNEQFF
v_call: TRBV15; j_call: TRBJ2-4; cdr3_aa: CATSSRQGAKNIQYF
v_call: TRBV29-1; j_call: TRBJ2-7; cdr3_aa: CSVSPGLSYEQYF
v_call: TRBV7-9; j_call: TRBJ1-4; cdr3_aa: CASSLDPGHKNEKLFF
v_call: TRBV6-6; j_call: TRBJ1-2; cdr3_aa: CASSRPTGSFYGYTF
v_call: TRBV9; j_call: .; cdr3_aa: CASSVGTGTYEQYF
v_call: TRBV9; j_call: TRBJ2-1; cdr3_aa: CASSVVSSSYNEQFF
v_call: TRBV5-4; j_call: TRBJ2-5; cdr3_aa: CASSLRGAGSGETQYF
v_call: TRBV2; j_call: TRBJ2-3; cdr3_aa: CASSEEIGPDTQYF
v_call: TRBV29-1; j_call: TRBJ2-7; cdr3_aa: CSVEGGIYEQYF
v_call: TRBV5-1; j_call: TRBJ1-4; cdr3_aa: CASSPTLNRGEKLFF
v_call: TRBV13; j_call: TRBJ1-1; cdr3_aa: CASSWQSDLNTEAFF
v_call: TRBV10-1; j_call: TRBJ2-1; cdr3_aa: CASSERGLAYNEQFF
v_call: TRBV27; j_call: TRBJ2-7; cdr3_aa: CASSPGTSGIQQYF
v_call: TRBV29-1; j_call: TRBJ2-1; cdr3_aa: CSVLLAGGSEQFF
v_call: TRBV2; j_call: TRBJ1-3; cdr3_aa: CASSGSALRGTSAGNTIYF
v_call: TRBV5-5; j_call: TRBJ2-2; cdr3_aa: CASSPGGSYTGELFF
v_call: TRBV7-6; j_call: .; cdr3_aa: CASSLAGPYEQYF
v_call: TRBV9; j_call: TRBJ1-2; cdr3_aa: CASSVDRFNYGYTF
v_call: TRBV13; j_call: TRBJ2-3; cdr3_aa: CASSLRSGTDTQYF
v_call: TRBV6-5; j_call: TRBJ2-2; cdr3_aa: CASSYSRVFRPGELFF
v_call: TRBV5-6; j_call: TRBJ2-7; cdr3_aa: CASSLAGQGANTYEQYF
v_call: TRBV19; j_call: TRBJ2-7; cdr3_aa: CASSRSGLAGLSLGEQYF
v_call: TRBV11-2; j_call: TRBJ1-1; cdr3_aa: CASSSAGTENTEAFF
v_call: TRBV28; j_call: TRBJ2-1; cdr3_aa: CASSPIGTRQGVQFF
v_call: TRBV6-6; j_call: TRBJ2-7; cdr3_aa: CASSEGSFTYEQYF
v_call: TRBV11-2; j_call: TRBJ2-7; cdr3_aa: CASSLVRVDRSISYEQYF
v_call: TRBV27; j_call: TRBJ1-5; cdr3_aa: CASSTGHQPQHF
v_call: TRBV25-1; j_call: TRBJ2-4; cdr3_aa: CASSDEGGLAKNIQYF
v_call: TRBV6-1; j_call: TRBJ2-5; cdr3_aa: CASSEGHGLAGVREQYF
v_call: TRBV5-1; j_call: TRBJ1-5; cdr3_aa: CASSYYVDQPQHF
v_call: TRBV5-4; j_call: TRBJ1-3; cdr3_aa: CASSPGSSSGNTIYF
v_call: TRBV6-1; j_call: TRBJ2-7; cdr3_aa: CASSEISGSPYEQYF